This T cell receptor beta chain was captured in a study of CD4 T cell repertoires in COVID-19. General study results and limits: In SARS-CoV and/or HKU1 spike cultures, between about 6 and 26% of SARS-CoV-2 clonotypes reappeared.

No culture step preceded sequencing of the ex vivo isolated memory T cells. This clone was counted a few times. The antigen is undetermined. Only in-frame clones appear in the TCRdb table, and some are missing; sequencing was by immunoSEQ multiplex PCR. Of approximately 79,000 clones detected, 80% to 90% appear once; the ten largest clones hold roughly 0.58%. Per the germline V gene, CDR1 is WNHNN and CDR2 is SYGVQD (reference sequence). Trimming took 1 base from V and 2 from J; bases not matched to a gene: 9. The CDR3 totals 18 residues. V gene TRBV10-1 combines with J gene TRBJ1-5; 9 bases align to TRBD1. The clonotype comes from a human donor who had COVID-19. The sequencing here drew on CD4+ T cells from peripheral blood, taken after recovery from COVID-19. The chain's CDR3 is CASSEWTGAGGGNQPQHF. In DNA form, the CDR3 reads TGCGCCAGCAGTGAGTGGACAGGGGCCGGAGGGGGCAATCAGCCCCAGCATTTT.